This TCR beta chain was recovered during a study of OX40 agonist ivuxolimab in advanced cancers. About the research overall: Every 2 weeks, patients got intravenous ivuxolimab at one of six dose levels (0.01-10 mg/kg).

TCRdb keeps only in-frame clones here, not all; method: immunoSEQ multiplex PCR. The data show about 76,000 clones, with over 75% seen just once and over 4.5% held by the top ten. The ends lost 2 bases at V and 1 base at J; junction bases unmatched: 3. Germline assignment: CDR1 SGHNT and CDR2 YYREEE (reference sequence). The CDR3 consists of 15 residues. The J gene is TRBJ1-1, the V gene TRBV5-4, with 9 bases aligning to TRBD1. The clonotype originates from an adult with an advanced solid tumor such as melanoma, head and neck, liver or kidney cancer. The sequenced sample was CD4+ or CD8+ T cells sorted from blood, obtained in a trial of the OX40 agonist ivuxolimab. In nucleotides, the CDR3 is TGTGCCAGCAGCTTAAACAGGGGGCCGAACACTGAAGCTTTCTTT. Translation: CASSLNRGPNTEAFF.